A selection of T cell receptor beta chains follows, all from one sample in a study of response to subunit inactivated influenza vaccine. MiXCR was run by TCRdb on the RT-PCR reads, yielding one entry per CDR3 protein. This sample has some 500,000 distinct CDR3 sequences, with 10% to 15% found just once. Material: PBMCs from blood, obtained roughly 6 weeks after vaccination. Receptors originate from a man aged 50 to 60 who received an inactivated influenza vaccine. Both conserved end residues are part of each CDR3. The order of the fields is V gene, D gene, J gene, clone size, CDR3 DNA, CDR3 protein. D genes are given only for firm matches. Clone sizes are given selectively: once, few, many, or a class where the clone is expanded.

TRBV9,.,TRBJ2-7,few,TGTGCCAGCAGCGTAGCTGCGGGACCTTTCTACGAGCAGTACTTC,CASSVAAGPFYEQYF
TRBV7-2,TRBD2,TRBJ2-3,few,TGTGCCAGCAGCTTAGCGACGGCTAGCGGGAGACTAGATACGCAGTATTTT,CASSLATASGRLDTQYF
TRBV5-1,.,TRBJ1-5,.,TGCGCCAGCAGCTTGGCCCCGGGAGGTAGCAATCAGCCCCAGCATTTT,CASSLAPGGSNQPQHF
TRBV4-1,.,TRBJ2-2,once,TGCGCCAGCAGCCCCTACGGGCCAGCGAGAACCGGGGAGCTGTTTTTT,CASSPYGPARTGELFF
TRBV28,TRBD2,TRBJ2-7,few,TGTGCCAGCAGTTTAAGCAGGGAGGGAGAGCAGTACTTC,CASSLSREGEQYF
TRBV4-3,.,TRBJ2-4,.,TGCGCCAGCAGCCCCCCCCCCGGCGGGGGCCTAGCCAAAAACATTCAGTACTTC,CASSPPPGGGLAKNIQYF
TRBV6-1,TRBD1,TRBJ2-3,.,TGTGCCAGCAGACCCGGGACAGGGAACACAGATACGCAGTATTTT,CASRPGTGNTDTQYF
TRBV9,.,TRBJ2-3,few,TGTGCCAGCAGCCTTAGCGGTCTGAGCACAGATACGCAGTATTTT,CASSLSGLSTDTQYF
TRBV11-1,TRBD2,TRBJ2-1,few,TGTGCCAGCAGCCCTAGAGGACTAGCGGGAGGGGTTAGCTCCTACAATGAGCAGTTCTTC,CASSPRGLAGGVSSYNEQFF
TRBV9,TRBD2,TRBJ2-5,few,TGTGCCAGCAGCGCCCCTCTCCCGGGACTAGCGGGAGAGGTTCGGGAGACCCAGTACTTC,CASSAPLPGLAGEVRETQYF
TRBV29-1,.,TRBJ2-7,.,TGCAGCGCCGGAACCGGGGCAATCCGCGAGCAGTACTTC,CSAGTGAIREQYF
TRBV29-1,.,TRBJ2-1,few,TGCAGCGCAGGACTCTGGGGCAAATACAATGAGCAGTTCTTC,CSAGLWGKYNEQFF
TRBV7-2,.,TRBJ2-7,few,TGTGCCAGCAGCTTAGCGCTCCCAGCCTCCCTCTACGAGCAGTACTTC,CASSLALPASLYEQYF
TRBV5-1,.,TRBJ2-7,many,TGCGCCAGCAGTTCTAGCGTCTCCTACGAGCAGTACTTC,CASSSSVSYEQYF
TRBV28,.,TRBJ2-1,few,TGTGCCAGCAGCAGGTTTAGGGGGGGGGAGTACAATGAGCAGTTCTTC,CASSRFRGGEYNEQFF
TRBV12-3/TRBV12-4,TRBD2,TRBJ2-1,.,TGTGCCAGCAGTTTAGGGACTAGCGGGAGGGGGGATGAGCAGTTCTTC,CASSLGTSGRGDEQFF
TRBV12-3/TRBV12-4,TRBD1,TRBJ1-2,.,TGTGCCAGCAGCACGACAGGGGCCGGGAGTGGCTACACCTTC,CASSTTGAGSGYTF
TRBV28,.,TRBJ2-1,.,TGTGCCAGCAGTTTACTTGTGGAGGCCTACAATGAGCAGTTCTTC,CASSLLVEAYNEQFF
TRBV7-2,TRBD1,TRBJ1-2,few,TGTGCCAGCAGGGGACAGGTTTCATATGGCTACACCTTC,CASRGQVSYGYTF
TRBV7-9,.,TRBJ1-2,.,TGTGCCAGCAGCCCCTACAGCAGGGACGGCTACACCTTC,CASSPYSRDGYTF
TRBV5-1,.,TRBJ2-3,.,TGCGCCAGCAGCTTGGACGGAACTAGCACAGATACGCAGTATTTT,CASSLDGTSTDTQYF
TRBV6-1,TRBD1,TRBJ2-1,few,TGTGCCAGCAGACGGGGCAGGGGGCCCTACAATGAGCAGTTCTTC,CASRRGRGPYNEQFF
TRBV12-3/TRBV12-4,.,TRBJ1-1,few,TGTGCCAGCAGTTTAACGGTAGGAAGGGGTAACACTGAAGCTTTCTTT,CASSLTVGRGNTEAFF
TRBV7-2,.,TRBJ2-3,few,TGTGCCAGCAGCCCCGCCTTGGATACGCAGTATTTT,CASSPALDTQYF
TRBV6-2/TRBV6-3,.,TRBJ1-5,.,TGTGCCAGCAGTTACGGGCAAACACCTAATCAGCCCCAGCATTTT,CASSYGQTPNQPQHF
TRBV7-6,.,TRBJ2-7,few,TGTGCCAGCAGTTTAGCAAGTGGGGGCTCCTACGAGCAGTACTTC,CASSLASGGSYEQYF
TRBV19,.,TRBJ2-7,few,TGTGCCAGTAGTAGCGGGGACAGACACTACGAGCAGTACTTC,CASSSGDRHYEQYF
TRBV14,.,TRBJ2-7,.,TGTGCCAGCAGCCAAGCCGAACGAGCGTCGAGCGAGCAGTACTTC,CASSQAERASSEQYF
TRBV4-2,.,TRBJ1-2,.,TGTGCCAGCAGCCAATTCCCCGACTCAACAGGGAGCTATGGCTACACCTTC,CASSQFPDSTGSYGYTF
TRBV7-9,.,TRBJ1-1,few,TGTGCCAGCAGCTTAAGCCAGGCCTCATACACTGAAGCTTTCTTT,CASSLSQASYTEAFF
TRBV4-3,.,TRBJ1-1,many,TGCGCCAGCAGCCTCGATGGGGACACTGAAGCTTTCTTT,CASSLDGDTEAFF
TRBV5-5,TRBD1,TRBJ2-2,many,TGTGCCAGCAGCACGGGACAGGCACTGAACACCGGGGAGCTGTTTTTT,CASSTGQALNTGELFF
TRBV3-1,.,TRBJ1-3,many,TGTGCCAGCAGCCATAGGACTGGAAACACCATATATTTT,CASSHRTGNTIYF
TRBV6-1,TRBD2,TRBJ2-7,.,TGTGCCAGCAGCTTTAGCGGGGGGGCCACCTACGAGCAGTACTTC,CASSFSGGATYEQYF